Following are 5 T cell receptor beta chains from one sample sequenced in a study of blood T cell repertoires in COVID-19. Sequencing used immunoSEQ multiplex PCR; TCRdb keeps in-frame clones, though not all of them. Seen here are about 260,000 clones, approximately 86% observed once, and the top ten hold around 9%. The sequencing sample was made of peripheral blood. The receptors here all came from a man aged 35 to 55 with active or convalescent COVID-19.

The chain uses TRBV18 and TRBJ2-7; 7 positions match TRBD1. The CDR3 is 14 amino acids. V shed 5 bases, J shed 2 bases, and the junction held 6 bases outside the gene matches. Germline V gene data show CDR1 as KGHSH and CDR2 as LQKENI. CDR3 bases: TGTGCCAGCTCAAGGGACAGCCGTCCCTACGAGCAGTACTTC. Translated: CASSRDSRPYEQYF.

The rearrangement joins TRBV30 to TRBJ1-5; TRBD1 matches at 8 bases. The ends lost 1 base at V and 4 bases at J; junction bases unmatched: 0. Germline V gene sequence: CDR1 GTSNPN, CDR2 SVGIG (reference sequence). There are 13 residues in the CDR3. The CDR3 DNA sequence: TGTGCCTGGAGTGGACAGGGGAATCAGCCCCAGCATTTT. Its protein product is CAWSGQGNQPQHF. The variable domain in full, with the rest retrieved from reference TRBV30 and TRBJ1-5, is SQTIHQWPATLVQPVGSPLSLECTVEGTSNPNLYWYRQAAGRGLQLLFYSVGIGQISSEVPQNLSASRPQDRQFILSSKKLLLSDSGFYLCAWSGQGNQPQHFGDGTRLSIL.

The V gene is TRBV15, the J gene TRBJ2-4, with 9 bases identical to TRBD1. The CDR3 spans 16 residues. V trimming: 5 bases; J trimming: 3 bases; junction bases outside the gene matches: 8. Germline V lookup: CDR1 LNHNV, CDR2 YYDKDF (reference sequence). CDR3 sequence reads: CATSGRQGVGKNIQYF. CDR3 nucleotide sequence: TGTGCCACCAGCGGTAGACAGGGGGTTGGCAAAAACATTCAGTACTTC.

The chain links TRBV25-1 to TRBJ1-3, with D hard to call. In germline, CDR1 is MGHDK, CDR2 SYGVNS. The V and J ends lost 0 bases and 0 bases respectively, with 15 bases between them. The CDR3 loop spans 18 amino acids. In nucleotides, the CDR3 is TGTGCCAGCAGTGAATATCGTGGCGGCGTAAGCTCTGGAAACACCATATATTTT. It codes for CASSEYRGGVSSGNTIYF. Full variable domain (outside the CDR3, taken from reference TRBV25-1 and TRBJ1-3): EADIYQTPRYLVIGTGKKITLECSQTMGHDKMYWYQQDPGMELHLIHYSYGVNSTEKGDLSSESTVSRIRTEHFPLTLESARPSHTSQYLCASSEYRGGVSSGNTIYFGEGSWLTVV.

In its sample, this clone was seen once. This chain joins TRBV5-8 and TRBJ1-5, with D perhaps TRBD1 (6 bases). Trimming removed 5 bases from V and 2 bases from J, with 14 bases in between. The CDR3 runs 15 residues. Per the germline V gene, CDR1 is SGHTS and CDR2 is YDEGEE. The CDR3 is CASRYTGGGNQPQHF. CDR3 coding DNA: TGTGCCAGCAGATACACGGGGGGCGGCAATCAGCCCCAGCATTTT.